The T cell receptor (beta chain) described here comes from a study of CD8 T cells in Susac syndrome. Across the whole study: Treatment at blood withdrawal was none, corticosteroids, or intravenous immunoglobulin alone in Susac syndrome patients.

Sequencing of TCR beta was performed on blood CD8+ T cells and on blood CD4+ T cells. Patients with Susac syndrome met diagnostic criteria defined recently for definite or probable disease. cDNA came from roughly 0.53 to 1 ug RNA primed by random hexamers. Each CDR3 protein gets one entry after TCRdb re-called the immunoSEQ multiplex PCR reads with MiXCR. In the table there are 120,000 or so distinct CDR3 sequences, around 96% of which are singletons. Germline values: CDR1 KGHSH, CDR2 LQKENI. V lost 2 bases to trimming and J lost 7 bases, with 5 bases between them. There are 11 residues in the CDR3. The sequence was collected from a human donor with Susac syndrome. The gene calls are TRBV18 and TRBJ1-2; no definite D call. Sample: CD4+ T cells from PBMCs. The CDR3 DNA follows: TGTGCCAGCTCACCAGGCGGTGGCTACACCTTC. Translating it yields CASSPGGGYTF. Full variable domain (missing parts from reference TRBV18 and TRBJ1-2): NAGVMQNPRHLVRRRGQEARLRCSPMKGHSHVYWYRQLPEEGLKFMVYLQKENIIDESGMPKERFSAEFPKEGPSILRIQQVVRGDSAAYFCASSPGGGYTFGSGTRLTVV.